This entry describes one T cell receptor (beta chain). What it binds is unknown. This entry is derived from a study of cytomegalovirus exposure and HLA in healthy donors. The study, taken as a whole, reports: When a later analysis was performed, an Asian-associated ancestry cluster reportedly had fewer N-insertions than the roughly 700-donor mean. A later analysis reported that several of the most significant clusters appeared to be linked to common viral pathogens, among them Epstein-Barr virus.

The germline V gene has CDR1 SGHRS and CDR2 YFSETQ. J gave up 4 bases and V 1 base, and 8 bases lay outside the gene matches. This CDR3 is 16 amino acids long. The PCR had 60 Vbeta and 13 Jbeta primers. Using immunoSEQ multiplex PCR, the repertoire was profiled, and TCRdb retains in-frame clones only, with some absent. There are roughly 160,000 clones in the sample; 65% to 85% occur only once, and approximately 2.3% lies in the top ten. V and J are TRBV5-1 and TRBJ2-4; TRBD1 aligns across 7 bases. Sequencing was performed on PBMCs. The source of this sequence is a male donor in good health and CMV-seronegative. CDR3: CASSLTVAGGKNIQYF. The CDR3, as DNA: TGCGCCAGCAGCTTGACGGTAGCAGGGGGTAAAAACATTCAGTACTTC.